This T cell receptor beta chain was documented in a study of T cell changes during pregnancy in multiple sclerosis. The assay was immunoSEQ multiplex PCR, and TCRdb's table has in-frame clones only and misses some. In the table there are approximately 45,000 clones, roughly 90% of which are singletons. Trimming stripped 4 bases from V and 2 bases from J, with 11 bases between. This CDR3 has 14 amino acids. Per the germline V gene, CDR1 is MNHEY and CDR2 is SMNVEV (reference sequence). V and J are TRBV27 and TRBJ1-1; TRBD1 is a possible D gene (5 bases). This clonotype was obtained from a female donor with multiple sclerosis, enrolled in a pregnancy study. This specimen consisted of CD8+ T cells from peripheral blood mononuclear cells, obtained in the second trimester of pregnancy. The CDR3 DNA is TGTGCCAGCAGTTCCCCCGGGGGTAACACTGAAGCTTTCTTT. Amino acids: CASSSPGGNTEAFF.